Following are 11 T cell receptor beta chains from one sample sequenced in a study of cytomegalovirus exposure and HLA in healthy donors. 13 Jbeta primers and 60 Vbeta primers were used for the PCR. Some clones are missing from TCRdb's copy, which holds only in-frame ones; the method was immunoSEQ multiplex PCR. The data hold about 180,000 clones, with about 80% observed a single time. Material: PBMCs. Receptor source: a woman aged 60-75 years in good health and CMV-seropositive.

This clone was counted only a few times. The V call is TRBV6-1, the J call TRBJ1-2, with D possibly TRBD1 on 5 matching bases. CDR1 and CDR2 (germline): MNHNS, SASEGT. This CDR3 has 14 residues. Trimming shortened V by 2 bases and J by 8 bases, and 15 bases separated the two germline ends. CDR3 protein: CASSERRDVSGYTF. The CDR3 DNA reads as TGTGCCAGCAGTGAAAGGAGGGACGTCTCAGGCTACACCTTC.

In nucleotides, the CDR3 is TGTGCCAGCAGTTTGGCGGGGTTTAATGAAAAACTGTTTTTT. Translation gives CASSLAGFNEKLFF. The rearrangement joins TRBV28 to TRBJ1-4; D is ambiguous. Germline lookup yields CDR1 MDHEN and CDR2 SYDVKM. Trimming pared 3 bases from V and 4 bases from J, leaving 9 bases between. This CDR3 has 14 residues.

This chain links TRBV5-1 with TRBJ2-2; TRBD2 is a possible D gene (6 bases). Trimming left V 3 bases short and J 4 bases short, with 19 bases between. The germline V gene encodes CDR1 SGHRS and CDR2 YFSETQ. This CDR3 has 17 amino acids. The CDR3 loop is CASSSKASVDTTGELFF. Here the CDR3 DNA reads TGCGCCAGCAGCTCCAAGGCTAGCGTGGATACCACCGGGGAGCTGTTTTTT.

This clone came up once. The chain has TRBV19 and TRBJ2-1; the D gene is possibly TRBD1 (6 bases). Trimming left V 2 bases short and J 10 bases short, with 12 bases between. CDR3 length: 13 residues. The germline CDR1 and CDR2 sequences are LNHDA and SQIVND (reference sequence). CDR3 bases: TGTGCCAGTAGTATAAGGGAAGGGGGAGAGCAGTTCTTC. It is translated as CASSIREGGEQFF. Drawing the rest from reference TRBV19 and TRBJ2-1, the complete variable domain is DGGITQSPKYLFRKEGQNVTLSCEQNLNHDAMYWYRQDPGQGLRLIYYSQIVNDFQKGDIAEGYSVSREKKESFPLTVTSAQKNPTAFYLCASSIREGGEQFFGPGTRLTVL.

In DNA form, the CDR3 reads TGTGCCAGCAGCGTGGGCTGGACTAGCGGGGGGGCAAGCATTCAGTACTTC. Amino acids: CASSVGWTSGGASIQYF. The J gene is TRBJ2-4, the V gene TRBV9, with 15 bases lining up with TRBD2. The germline CDR1 and CDR2 sequences are SGDLS and YYNGEE. With 2 bases clipped from V and 9 bases from J, the junction kept 9 bases outside the gene matches. The CDR3 spans 17 residues.

The chain combines TRBV18 with TRBJ2-3; 9 bases line up with TRBD2. The germline V gene encodes CDR1 KGHSH and CDR2 LQKENI. This CDR3 is 17 amino acids long. V trimming: 5 bases; J trimming: 4 bases; junction bases outside the gene matches: 13. CDR3 amino acids: CASSFSGTSTRPDTQYF. The CDR3 DNA is TGTGCCAGCTCATTTTCCGGGACTAGCACTCGTCCAGATACGCAGTATTTT.

This CDR3 reads CASNEGDHYNEQFF. CDR3 DNA sequence: TGTGCCAGCAATGAGGGAGACCACTACAATGAGCAGTTCTTC. This rearrangement joins TRBV27 to TRBJ2-1, with D tentatively TRBD2 (5 bases). The V and J ends lost 7 bases and 3 bases respectively, with 13 bases between them. The V gene's germline CDR1 is MNHEY and CDR2 SMNVEV (reference sequence). The CDR3 is 14 amino acids.

The chain recombines TRBV18 with TRBJ1-5, with TRBD1 matching over 10 bases. J lost 5 bases, V lost 6 bases, and 4 bases had no gene match. Germline CDR1 KGHSH, CDR2 LQKENI. The CDR3 is 14 amino acids. CDR3 nucleotide sequence: TGTGCCAGCTCGCCGGGACAGGGGTATCAGCCCCAGCATTTT. As protein: CASSPGQGYQPQHF.

The chain couples TRBV7-9 to TRBJ1-4; 9 bases fit TRBD1. CDR3 length: 16 amino acids. The germline V gene encodes CDR1 SEHNR and CDR2 FQNEAQ (reference sequence). J gave up 5 bases and V 2 bases, and 6 bases lay outside the gene matches. For the CDR3, the DNA is TGTGCCAGCAGCTTAAGTCTCGGACAGGGGAATGAAAAACTGTTTTTT. Translating gives CASSLSLGQGNEKLFF.

This rearrangement joins TRBV5-1 to TRBJ1-1, with TRBD1 matching over 7 bases. J gave up 2 bases and V 4 bases, and 11 bases lay outside the gene matches. CDR3 length: 16 amino acids. The germline gives CDR1 SGHRS, CDR2 YFSETQ. CDR3 protein: CASSDLWTGQNTEAFF. The CDR3 DNA reads as TGCGCCAGCAGCGACCTCTGGACAGGCCAAAACACTGAAGCTTTCTTT.

This chain connects TRBV5-4 to TRBJ2-1; D may be TRBD2 (6 bases). In germline, CDR1 is SGHNT, CDR2 YYREEE (reference sequence). The CDR3 spans 15 residues. V lost 0 bases, J lost 6 bases, and 13 bases lay in between. DNA for the CDR3: TGTGCCAGCAGCTTGGTCTTTAGCGGCGTCAATGAGCAGTTCTTC. It yields the protein CASSLVFSGVNEQFF.